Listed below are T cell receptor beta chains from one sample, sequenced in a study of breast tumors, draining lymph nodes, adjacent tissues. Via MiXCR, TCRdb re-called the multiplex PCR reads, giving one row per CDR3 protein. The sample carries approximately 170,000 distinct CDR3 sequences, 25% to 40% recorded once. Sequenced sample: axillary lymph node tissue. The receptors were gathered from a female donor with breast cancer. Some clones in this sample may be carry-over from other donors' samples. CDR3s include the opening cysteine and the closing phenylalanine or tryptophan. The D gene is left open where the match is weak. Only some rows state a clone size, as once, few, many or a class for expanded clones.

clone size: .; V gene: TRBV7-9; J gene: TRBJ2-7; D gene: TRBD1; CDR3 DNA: TGTGCCAGCAGCTCCCTGGACGGGACAGGGTCGCAAGAGCAGTACTTC; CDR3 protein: CASSSLDGTGSQEQYF
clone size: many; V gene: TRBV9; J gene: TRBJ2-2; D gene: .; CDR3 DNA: TGTGCCAGCAGCGTAGTTGGGGGCGCGAACACCGGGGAGCTGTTTTTT; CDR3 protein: CASSVVGGANTGELFF
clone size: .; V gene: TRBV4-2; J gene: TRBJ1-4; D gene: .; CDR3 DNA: TGTGCCAGCAGCCACACCGGGGAAAAACTGTTTTTT; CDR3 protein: CASSHTGEKLFF
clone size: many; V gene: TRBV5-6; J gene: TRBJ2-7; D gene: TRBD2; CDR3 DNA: TGTGCCAGCAGCTCCGGGACTAGCGGAACTTACGAGCAGTACTTC; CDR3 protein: CASSSGTSGTYEQYF
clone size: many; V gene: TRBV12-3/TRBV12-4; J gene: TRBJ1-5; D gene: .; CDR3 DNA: TGTGCCAGCAGTTCGGATGAAGGGGGAAGGAGCAATCAGCCCCAGCATTTT; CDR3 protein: CASSSDEGGRSNQPQHF
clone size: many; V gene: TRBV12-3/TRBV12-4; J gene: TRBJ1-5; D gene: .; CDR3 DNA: TGTGCCAGCAGTTCTTGGGGTAGCAATCAGCCCCAGCATTTT; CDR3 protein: CASSSWGSNQPQHF
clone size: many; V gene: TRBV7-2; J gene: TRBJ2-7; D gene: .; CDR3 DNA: TGTGCCAGCAGCTTAGCGTCCGGGACTCAAGGGTACGAGCAGTACTTC; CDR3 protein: CASSLASGTQGYEQYF
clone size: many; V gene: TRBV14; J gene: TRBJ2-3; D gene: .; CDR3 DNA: TGTGCCAGCAGCCAAGAAGGTATAGTCGATACGCAGTATTTT; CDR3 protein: CASSQEGIVDTQYF
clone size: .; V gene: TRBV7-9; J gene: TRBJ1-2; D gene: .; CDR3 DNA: TGTGCCAGCAGCTTTTTGGGTATTGGTGGCCACACCTTC; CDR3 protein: CASSFLGIGGHTF
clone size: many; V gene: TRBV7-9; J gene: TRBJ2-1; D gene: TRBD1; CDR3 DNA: TGTGCCAGCAGCCCCGGGACAGGGAGGTTGAATGAGCAGTTCTTC; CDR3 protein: CASSPGTGRLNEQFF
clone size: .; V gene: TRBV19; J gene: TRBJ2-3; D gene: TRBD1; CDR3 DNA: TGTGCCAGTAGTAGGGACAGGGGGCAGCACACAGATACGCAGTATTTT; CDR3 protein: CASSRDRGQHTDTQYF
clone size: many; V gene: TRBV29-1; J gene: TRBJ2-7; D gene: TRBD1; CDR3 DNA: TGCAGCGTTGAAGACGCGGGACAGGCTAGCTACGAGCAGTACTTC; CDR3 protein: CSVEDAGQASYEQYF
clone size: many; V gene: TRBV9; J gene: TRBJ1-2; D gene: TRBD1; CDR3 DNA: TGTGCCAGCAGCCCTCCCGGGACAGGGGGCGTGAGCTACACCTTC; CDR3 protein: CASSPPGTGGVSYTF
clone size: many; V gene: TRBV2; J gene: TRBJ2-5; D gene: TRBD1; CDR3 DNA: TGTGCCAGCCAAAGACAGGGAGCGGTTCAAGAGACCCAGTACTTC; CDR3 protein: CASQRQGAVQETQYF
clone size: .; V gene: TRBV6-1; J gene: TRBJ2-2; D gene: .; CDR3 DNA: TGTGCCAGCAGTGAAGCGCTTCAGCAGGGAAGGGCTTCCACCGGGGAGCTGTTTTTT; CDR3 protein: CASSEALQQGRASTGELFF
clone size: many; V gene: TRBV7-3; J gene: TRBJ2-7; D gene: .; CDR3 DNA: TGTGCCAGCAGCTTATCCCCAGGGGAAATCTACGAGCAGTACTTC; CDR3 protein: CASSLSPGEIYEQYF
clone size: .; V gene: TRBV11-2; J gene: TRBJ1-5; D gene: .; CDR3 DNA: TGTGCCAGCAGGAGAGGGCGGGGGGACAATCAGCCCCAGCATTTT; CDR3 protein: CASRRGRGDNQPQHF
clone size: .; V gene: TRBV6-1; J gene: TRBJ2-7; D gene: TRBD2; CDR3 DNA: TGTGCCAGCAGGCGGAGCGGGGAATTCCTCGAGCAGTACTTC; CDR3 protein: CASRRSGEFLEQYF
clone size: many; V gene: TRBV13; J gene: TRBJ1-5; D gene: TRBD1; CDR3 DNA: TGTGCCAGCAGCTTAGGCGGGACAGGGGGTAGGATTCAGCCCCAGCATTTT; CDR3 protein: CASSLGGTGGRIQPQHF
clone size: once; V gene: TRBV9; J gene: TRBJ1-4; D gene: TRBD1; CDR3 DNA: TGTGCCAGCAGCCTTCAGACAGGGGGGAATGAAAAACTGTTTTTT; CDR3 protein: CASSLQTGGNEKLFF
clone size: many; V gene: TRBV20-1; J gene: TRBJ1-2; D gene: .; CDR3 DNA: TGCAGTGCTAGACGGCCCCCTAACTATGGCTACACCTTC; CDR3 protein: CSARRPPNYGYTF
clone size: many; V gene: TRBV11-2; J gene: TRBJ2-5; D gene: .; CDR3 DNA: TGTGCCAGCAGCTTAGAACGGGGTCAAGAGACCCAGTACTTC; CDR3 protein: CASSLERGQETQYF
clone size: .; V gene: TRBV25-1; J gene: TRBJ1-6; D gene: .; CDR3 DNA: TGTGCCAGCAGTGCTATAGGGCTCCGCAATTCACCCCTCCACTTT; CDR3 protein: CASSAIGLRNSPLHF
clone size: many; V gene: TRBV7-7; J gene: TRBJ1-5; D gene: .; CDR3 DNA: TGTGCTAGCAGCTTAGGGAGGGATCAGCCCCAGCATTTT; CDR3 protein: CASSLGRDQPQHF
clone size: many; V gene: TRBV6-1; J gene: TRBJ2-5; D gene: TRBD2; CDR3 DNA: TGTGCCAGCACCGGGGGGGGTTGGGAGACCCAGTACTTC; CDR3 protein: CASTGGGWETQYF
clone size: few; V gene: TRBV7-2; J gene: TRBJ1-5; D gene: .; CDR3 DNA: TGTGCCAGCAGCCTCCAACTTGCCAGGGAGCCCCAGCATTTT; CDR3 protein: CASSLQLAREPQHF
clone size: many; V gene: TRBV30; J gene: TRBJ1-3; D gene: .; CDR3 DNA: TGTGCCTGGACCATCATGGGGGGAAACACCATATATTTT; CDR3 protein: CAWTIMGGNTIYF
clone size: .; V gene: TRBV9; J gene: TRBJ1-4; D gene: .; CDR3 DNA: TGTGCCAGCAGCGTGCCGGCTGCCGCTAATGAAAAACTGTTTTTT; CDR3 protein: CASSVPAAANEKLFF
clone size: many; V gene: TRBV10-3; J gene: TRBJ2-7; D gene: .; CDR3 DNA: TGTGCCATCGGTAAGGAGGGTGGACCTTACGAGCAGTACTTC; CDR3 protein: CAIGKEGGPYEQYF
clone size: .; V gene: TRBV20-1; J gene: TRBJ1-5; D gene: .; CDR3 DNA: TGCAGTGCTAGAGATCAAACACAGTTAAAAGCTTATAGCAATCAGCCCCAGCATTTT; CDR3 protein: CSARDQTQLKAYSNQPQHF
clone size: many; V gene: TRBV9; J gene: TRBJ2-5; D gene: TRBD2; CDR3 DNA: TGTGCCAGCAGCGTAGCCAGCGGGGGGCCAGAGACCCAGTACTTC; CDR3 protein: CASSVASGGPETQYF
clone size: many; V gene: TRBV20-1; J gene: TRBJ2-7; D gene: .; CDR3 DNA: TGCAGTGCTAGAGACAGGGTCTCCTACGAGCAGTACTTC; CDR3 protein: CSARDRVSYEQYF
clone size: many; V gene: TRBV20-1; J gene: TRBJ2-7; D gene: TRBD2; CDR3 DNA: TGCAGTGCACGTAGCGGGAGGGCCCAAGGGTACGAGCAGTACTTC; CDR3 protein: CSARSGRAQGYEQYF
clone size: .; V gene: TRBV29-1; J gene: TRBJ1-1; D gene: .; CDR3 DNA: TGCAGCGTTGTCCCCCCAGGGAAGTCTGAAGCTTTCTTT; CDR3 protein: CSVVPPGKSEAFF
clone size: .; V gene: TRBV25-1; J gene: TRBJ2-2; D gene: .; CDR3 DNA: TGTGCTAGGGCCGGGACGGCGAACACCGGGGAGCTGTTTTTT; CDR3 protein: CARAGTANTGELFF
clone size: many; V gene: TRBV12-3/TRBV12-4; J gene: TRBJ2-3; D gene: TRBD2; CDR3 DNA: TGTGCCAGCAGTCAACTCGGGACTAGCGGGAGGCGAGATACGCAGTATTTT; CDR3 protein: CASSQLGTSGRRDTQYF
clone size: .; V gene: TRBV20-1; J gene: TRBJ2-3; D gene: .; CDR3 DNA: TGCAGTGCTAGAGATCCGGGTAGCGCCTACAATGAGCAGTATTTT; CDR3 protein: CSARDPGSAYNEQYF
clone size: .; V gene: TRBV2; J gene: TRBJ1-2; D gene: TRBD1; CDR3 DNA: TGTGCCAGCAGTGTCAGGGGGTCTGATGGCTACACCTTC; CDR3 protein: CASSVRGSDGYTF
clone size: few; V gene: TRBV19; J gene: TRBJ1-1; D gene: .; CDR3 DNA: TGTGCCAGTAGCAGGGAGGGATGGAGCACTGAAGCTTTCTTT; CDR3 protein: CASSREGWSTEAFF
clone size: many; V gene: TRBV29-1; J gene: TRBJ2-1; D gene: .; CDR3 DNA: TGCAGCGTTGTCTTCTCTCTCCATGAGCAGTTCTTC; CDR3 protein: CSVVFSLHEQFF
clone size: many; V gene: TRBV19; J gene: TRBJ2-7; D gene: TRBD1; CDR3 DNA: TGTGCCAGTAGTCCTGGACAGGGCAGCCGGTACGAGCAGTACTTC; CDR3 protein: CASSPGQGSRYEQYF
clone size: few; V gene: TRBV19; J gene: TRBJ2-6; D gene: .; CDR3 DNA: TGTGCCAGTAGTATAAGGGCGGGCACTGGGGCCAACGTCCTGACTTTC; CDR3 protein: CASSIRAGTGANVLTF
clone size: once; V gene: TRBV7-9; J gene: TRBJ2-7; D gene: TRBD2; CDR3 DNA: TGTGCCAGCAGCTCCCTGGGCGGGGGATGGTATGAGCAGTACTTC; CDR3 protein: CASSSLGGGWYEQYF
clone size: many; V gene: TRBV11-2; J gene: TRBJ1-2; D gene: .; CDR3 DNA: TGTGCCAGCAGCTCATCGGGTGTGAGCTACACCTTC; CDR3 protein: CASSSSGVSYTF
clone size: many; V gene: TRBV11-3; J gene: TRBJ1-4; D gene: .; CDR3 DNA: TGTGCCAGCAGCTTCATAACCACAGGGATCCGCGGTAATGAAAAACTGTTTTTT; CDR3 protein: CASSFITTGIRGNEKLFF
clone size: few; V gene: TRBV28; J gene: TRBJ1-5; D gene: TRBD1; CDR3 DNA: TGTGCCAGCAGACTGGGCAGGGGGGTAGGCAATCAGCCCCAGCATTTT; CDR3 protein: CASRLGRGVGNQPQHF
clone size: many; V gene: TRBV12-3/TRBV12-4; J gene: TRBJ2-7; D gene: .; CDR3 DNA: TGTGCCAGCACATCAGGAGACTACGAGCAGTACTTC; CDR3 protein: CASTSGDYEQYF
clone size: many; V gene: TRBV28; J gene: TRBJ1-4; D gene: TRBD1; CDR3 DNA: TGTGCCAGCAGCTCGGGACAGCCTAATGAAAAACTGTTTTTT; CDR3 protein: CASSSGQPNEKLFF
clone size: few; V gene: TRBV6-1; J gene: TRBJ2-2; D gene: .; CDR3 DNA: TGTGCCAGCAGACCCCAAGGTGGGCCAGGCCAGGTTTTT; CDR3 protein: CASRPQGGPGQVF
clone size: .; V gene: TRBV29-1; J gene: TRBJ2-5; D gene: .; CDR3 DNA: TGCAGCGTTGAAGGACTCAACCAAGAGACCCAGAACTTC; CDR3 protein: CSVEGLNQETQNF
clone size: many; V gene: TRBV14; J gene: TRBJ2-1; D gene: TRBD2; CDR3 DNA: TGTGCCAGCAGTCCCCGGGGTAGCGGGGGTGGGAATGAGCAGTTCTTC; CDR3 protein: CASSPRGSGGGNEQFF
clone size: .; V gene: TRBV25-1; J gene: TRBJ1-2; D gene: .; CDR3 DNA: TGTGCCAGCAGTGCTAGATTCGAAGGCAGAGCTAACTATGGCTACACCTTC; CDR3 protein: CASSARFEGRANYGYTF
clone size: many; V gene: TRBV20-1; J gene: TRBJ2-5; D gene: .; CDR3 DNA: TGCAGTGCTAGAGTTGGGGGCCAAGAGACCCAGTACTTC; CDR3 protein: CSARVGGQETQYF
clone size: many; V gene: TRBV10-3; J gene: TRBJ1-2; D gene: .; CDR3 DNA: TGTGCCATCAGTGAGCCCCCCCCCGGGGGGCGCGGCTATGGCTACACCTTC; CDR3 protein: CAISEPPPGGRGYGYTF
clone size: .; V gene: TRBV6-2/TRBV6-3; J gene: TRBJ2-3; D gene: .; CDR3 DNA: TGTGCCAGCAGTTACGGGGGGCCAGATAGCACAGATACGCAGTATTTT; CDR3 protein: CASSYGGPDSTDTQYF
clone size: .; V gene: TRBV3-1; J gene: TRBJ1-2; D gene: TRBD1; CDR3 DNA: TGTGCCAGCAGCCCCGACAGGGGGCCAGGTGGCTACACCTTC; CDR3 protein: CASSPDRGPGGYTF
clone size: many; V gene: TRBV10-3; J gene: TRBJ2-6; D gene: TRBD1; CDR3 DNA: TGTGCCATCAGTGGGCGACAGGGGGCTAATGGGGCCAACGTCCTGACTTTC; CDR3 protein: CAISGRQGANGANVLTF
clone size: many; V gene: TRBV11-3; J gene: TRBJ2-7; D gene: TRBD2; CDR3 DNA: TGTGCCACCATTACTAGCGGGAGTTACGAGCAGTACTTC; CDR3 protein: CATITSGSYEQYF
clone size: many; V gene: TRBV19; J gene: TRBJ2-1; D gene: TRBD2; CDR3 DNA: TGTGCCAGTAGTTCGAGCTTAGCGGGGGACAATGAGCAGTTCTTC; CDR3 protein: CASSSSLAGDNEQFF